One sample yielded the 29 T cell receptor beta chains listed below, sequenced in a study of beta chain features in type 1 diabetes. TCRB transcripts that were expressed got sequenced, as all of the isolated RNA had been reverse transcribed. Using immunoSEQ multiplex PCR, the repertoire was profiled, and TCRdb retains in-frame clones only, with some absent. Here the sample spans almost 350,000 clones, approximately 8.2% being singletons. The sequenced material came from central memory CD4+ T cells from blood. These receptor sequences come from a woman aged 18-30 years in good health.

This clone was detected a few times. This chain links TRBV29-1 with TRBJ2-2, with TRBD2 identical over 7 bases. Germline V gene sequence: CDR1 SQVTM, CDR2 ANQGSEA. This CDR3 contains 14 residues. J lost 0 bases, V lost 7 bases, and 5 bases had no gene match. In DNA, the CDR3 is TGCAGCGCCTCCGGGACTACGAACACCGGGGAGCTGTTTTTT. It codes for CSASGTTNTGELFF.

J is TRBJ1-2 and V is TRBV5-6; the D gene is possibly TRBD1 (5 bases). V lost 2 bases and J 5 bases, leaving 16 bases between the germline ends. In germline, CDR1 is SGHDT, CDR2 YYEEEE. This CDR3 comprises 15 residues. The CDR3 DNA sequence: TGTGCCAGCAGCTTAGGGGCACCTGGCAGGTATGGCTACACCTTC. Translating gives CASSLGAPGRYGYTF. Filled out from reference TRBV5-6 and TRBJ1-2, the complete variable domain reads DAGVTQSPTHLIKTRGQQVTLRCSPKSGHDTVSWYQQALGQGPQFIFQYYEEEERQRGNFPDRFSGHQFPNYSSELNVNALLLGDSALYLCASSLGAPGRYGYTFGSGTRLTVV.

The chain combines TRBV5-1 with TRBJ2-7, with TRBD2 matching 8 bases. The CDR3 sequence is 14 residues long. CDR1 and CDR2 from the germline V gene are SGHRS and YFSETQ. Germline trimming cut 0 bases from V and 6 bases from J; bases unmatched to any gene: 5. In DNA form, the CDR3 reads TGCGCCAGCAGCTTGGGCGGCCGGGAGGGCGAGCAGTACTTC. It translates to CASSLGGREGEQYF.

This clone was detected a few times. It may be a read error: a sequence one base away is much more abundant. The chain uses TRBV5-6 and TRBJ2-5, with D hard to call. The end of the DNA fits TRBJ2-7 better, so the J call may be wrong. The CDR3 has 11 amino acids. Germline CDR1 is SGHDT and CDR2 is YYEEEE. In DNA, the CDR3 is TGTGCCAGCAGCCGATCCTACGAGCAGTACTTC. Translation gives CASSRSYEQYF.

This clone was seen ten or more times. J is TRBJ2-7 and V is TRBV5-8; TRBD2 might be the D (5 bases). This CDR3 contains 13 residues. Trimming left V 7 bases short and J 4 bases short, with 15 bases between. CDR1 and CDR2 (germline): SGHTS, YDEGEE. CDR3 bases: TGTGCCAGCGGTGGGCAGCGGAGTTACGAGCAGTACTTC. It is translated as CASGGQRSYEQYF.

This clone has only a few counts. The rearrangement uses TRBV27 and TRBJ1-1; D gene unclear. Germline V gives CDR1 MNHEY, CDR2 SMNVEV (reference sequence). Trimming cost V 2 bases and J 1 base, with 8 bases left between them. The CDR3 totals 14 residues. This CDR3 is CASSLGKENTEAFF. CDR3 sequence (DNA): TGTGCCAGCAGTTTAGGTAAGGAGAACACTGAAGCTTTCTTT.

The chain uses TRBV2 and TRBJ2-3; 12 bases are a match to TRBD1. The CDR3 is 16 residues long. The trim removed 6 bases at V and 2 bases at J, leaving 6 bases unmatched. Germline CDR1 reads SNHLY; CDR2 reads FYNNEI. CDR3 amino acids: CASSDPGQGATDTQYF. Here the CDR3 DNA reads TGTGCCAGCAGCGATCCGGGACAGGGGGCCACAGATACGCAGTATTTT. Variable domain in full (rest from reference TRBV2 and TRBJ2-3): EPEVTQTPSHQVTQMGQEVILRCVPISNHLYFYWYRQILGQKVEFLVSFYNNEISEKSEIFDDQFSVERPDGSNFTLKIRSTKLEDSAMYFCASSDPGQGATDTQYFGPGTRLTVL.

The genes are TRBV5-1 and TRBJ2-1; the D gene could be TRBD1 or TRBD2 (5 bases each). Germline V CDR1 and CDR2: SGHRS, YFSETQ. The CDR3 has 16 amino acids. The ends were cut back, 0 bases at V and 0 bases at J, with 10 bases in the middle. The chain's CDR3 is CASSLVGTASYNEQFF. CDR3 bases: TGCGCCAGCAGCTTGGTAGGGACCGCCTCCTACAATGAGCAGTTCTTC.

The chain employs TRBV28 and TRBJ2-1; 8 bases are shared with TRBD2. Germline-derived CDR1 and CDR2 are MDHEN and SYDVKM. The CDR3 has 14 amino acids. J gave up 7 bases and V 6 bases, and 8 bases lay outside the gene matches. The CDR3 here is CASSFPERGNEQFF. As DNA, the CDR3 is TGTGCCAGCAGCTTCCCTGAGCGGGGGAATGAGCAGTTCTTC. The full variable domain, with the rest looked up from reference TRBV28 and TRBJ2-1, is DVKVTQSSRYLVKRTGEKVFLECVQDMDHENMFWYRQDPGLGLRLIYFSYDVKMKEKGDIPEGYSVSREKKERFSLILESASTNQTSMYLCASSFPERGNEQFFGPGTRLTVL.

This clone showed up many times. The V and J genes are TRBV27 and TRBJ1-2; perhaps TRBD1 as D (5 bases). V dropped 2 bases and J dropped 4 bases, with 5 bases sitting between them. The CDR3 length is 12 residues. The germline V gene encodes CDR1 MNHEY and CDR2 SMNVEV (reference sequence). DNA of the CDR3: TGTGCCAGCAGTTTACAGGGCTATGGCTACACCTTC. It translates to CASSLQGYGYTF.

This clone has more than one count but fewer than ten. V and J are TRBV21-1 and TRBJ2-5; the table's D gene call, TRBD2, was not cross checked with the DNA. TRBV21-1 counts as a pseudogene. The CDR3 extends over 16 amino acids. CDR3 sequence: CASSKVVREGRETQYF. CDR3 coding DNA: TGTGCCAGCAGCAAAGTGGTTAGGGAAGGGAGAGAGACCCAGTACTTC.

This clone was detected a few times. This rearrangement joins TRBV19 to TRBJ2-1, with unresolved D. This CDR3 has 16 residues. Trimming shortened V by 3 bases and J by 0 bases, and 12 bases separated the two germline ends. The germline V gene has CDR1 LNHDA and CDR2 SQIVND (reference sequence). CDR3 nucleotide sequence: TGTGCCAGTAGTATTCCAGGCCCGAGCTCCTACAATGAGCAGTTCTTC. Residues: CASSIPGPSSYNEQFF.

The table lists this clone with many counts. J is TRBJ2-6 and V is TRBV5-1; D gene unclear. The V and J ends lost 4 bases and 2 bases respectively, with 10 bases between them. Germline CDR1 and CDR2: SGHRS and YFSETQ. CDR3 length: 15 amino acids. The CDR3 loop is CASSRGSAGANVLTF. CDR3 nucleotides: TGCGCCAGCAGCCGTGGGTCGGCTGGGGCCAACGTCCTGACTTTC.

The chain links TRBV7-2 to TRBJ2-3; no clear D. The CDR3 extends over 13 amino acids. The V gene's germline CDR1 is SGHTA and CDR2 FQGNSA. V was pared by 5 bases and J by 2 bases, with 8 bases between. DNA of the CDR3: TGTGCCAGCAGCGCGACTTCCACAGATACGCAGTATTTT. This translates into CASSATSTDTQYF.

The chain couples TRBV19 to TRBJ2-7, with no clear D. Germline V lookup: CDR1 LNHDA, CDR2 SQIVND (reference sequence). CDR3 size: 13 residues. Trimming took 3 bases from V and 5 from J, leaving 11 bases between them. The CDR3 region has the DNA TGTGCCAGTAGTATCCGTTCCATTCACGAGCAGTACTTC. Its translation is CASSIRSIHEQYF.

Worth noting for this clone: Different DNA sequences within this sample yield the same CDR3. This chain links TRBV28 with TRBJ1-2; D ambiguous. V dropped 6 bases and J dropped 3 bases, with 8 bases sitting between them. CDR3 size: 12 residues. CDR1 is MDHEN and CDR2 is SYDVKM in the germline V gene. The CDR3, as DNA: TGTGCCAGCAGGCCTTCAGACTATGGCTACACCTTC. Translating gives CASRPSDYGYTF.

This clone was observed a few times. CDR3 residues: CASSRLDSDYNEQFF. The CDR3 coding sequence is TGCGCCAGCAGCCGGTTGGACAGCGACTACAATGAGCAGTTCTTC. The V gene is TRBV4-3, the J gene TRBJ2-1; a possible D gene is TRBD1 (6 bases). Germline V gene data show CDR1 as LGHNA and CDR2 as YSLEER. Deletions cut 4 bases from V and 3 bases from J, with 13 bases between. The CDR3 is made up of 15 amino acids.

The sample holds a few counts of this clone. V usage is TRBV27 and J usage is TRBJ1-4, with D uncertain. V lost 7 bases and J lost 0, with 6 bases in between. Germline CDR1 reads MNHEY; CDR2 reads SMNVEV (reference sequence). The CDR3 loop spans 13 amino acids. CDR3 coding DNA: TGTGCCAGCACGTACTCAACTAATGAAAAACTGTTTTTT. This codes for CASTYSTNEKLFF. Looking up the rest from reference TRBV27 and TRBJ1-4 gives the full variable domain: EAQVTQNPRYLITVTGKKLTVTCSQNMNHEYMSWYRQDPGLGLRQIYYSMNVEVTDKGDVPEGYKVSRKEKRNFPLILESPSPNQTSLYFCASTYSTNEKLFFGSGTQLSVL.

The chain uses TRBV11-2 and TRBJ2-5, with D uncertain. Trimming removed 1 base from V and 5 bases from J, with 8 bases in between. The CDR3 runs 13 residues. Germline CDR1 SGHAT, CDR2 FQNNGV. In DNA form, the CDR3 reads TGTGCCAGCAGCTTAGCTAGTGGGGAGACCCAGTACTTC. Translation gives CASSLASGETQYF.

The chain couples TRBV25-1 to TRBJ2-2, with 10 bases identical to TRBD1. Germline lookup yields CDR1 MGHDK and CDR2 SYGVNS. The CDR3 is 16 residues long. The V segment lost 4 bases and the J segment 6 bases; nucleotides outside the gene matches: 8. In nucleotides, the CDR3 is TGTGCCAGCAGTGCCCTGACAGGGGGCGCGCCCGGGGAGCTGTTTTTT. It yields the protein CASSALTGGAPGELFF. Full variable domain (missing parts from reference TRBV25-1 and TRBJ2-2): EADIYQTPRYLVIGTGKKITLECSQTMGHDKMYWYQQDPGMELHLIHYSYGVNSTEKGDLSSESTVSRIRTEHFPLTLESARPSHTSQYLCASSALTGGAPGELFFGEGSRLTVL.

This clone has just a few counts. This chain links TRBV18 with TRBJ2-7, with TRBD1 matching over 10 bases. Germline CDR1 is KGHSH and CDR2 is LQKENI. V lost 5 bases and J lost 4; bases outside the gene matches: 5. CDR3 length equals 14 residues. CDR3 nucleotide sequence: TGTGCCAGCTCAGCCGGGACAGGGGTGTACGAGCAGTACTTC. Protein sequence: CASSAGTGVYEQYF.

CDR3 sequence: CASNALAPGETQYF. The CDR3 DNA follows: TGTGCCAGCAACGCACTAGCTCCTGGTGAGACCCAGTACTTC. The chain is built from TRBV2 and TRBJ2-5, with D perhaps TRBD2 (6 bases). Germline assignment: CDR1 SNHLY and CDR2 FYNNEI. The germline V and J ends were trimmed by 7 bases and 5 bases, with 17 bases remaining between them. This CDR3 is 14 amino acids long.

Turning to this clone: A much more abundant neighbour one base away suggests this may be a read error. CDR3 residues: CASTLSTDTQYF. In DNA, the CDR3 is TGTGCCAGCACCCTGAGCACAGATACGCAGTATTTT. This chain connects TRBV7-2 to TRBJ2-3, with unresolved D. Germline CDR1 and CDR2: SGHTA and FQGNSA. V was shortened by 7 bases and J by 0 bases, with 5 bases between the two germline ends. The CDR3 is made up of 12 amino acids.

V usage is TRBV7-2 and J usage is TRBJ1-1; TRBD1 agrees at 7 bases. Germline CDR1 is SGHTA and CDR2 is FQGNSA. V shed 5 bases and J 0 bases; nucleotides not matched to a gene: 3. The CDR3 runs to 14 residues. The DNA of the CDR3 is TGTGCCAGCAGCCTGGACAGGCTGAACACTGAAGCTTTCTTT. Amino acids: CASSLDRLNTEAFF.

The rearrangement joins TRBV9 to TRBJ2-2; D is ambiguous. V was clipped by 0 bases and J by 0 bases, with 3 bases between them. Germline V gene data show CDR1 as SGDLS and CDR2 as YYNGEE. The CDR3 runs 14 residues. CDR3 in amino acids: CASSVDANTGELFF. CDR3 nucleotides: TGTGCCAGCAGCGTAGACGCGAACACCGGGGAGCTGTTTTTT.

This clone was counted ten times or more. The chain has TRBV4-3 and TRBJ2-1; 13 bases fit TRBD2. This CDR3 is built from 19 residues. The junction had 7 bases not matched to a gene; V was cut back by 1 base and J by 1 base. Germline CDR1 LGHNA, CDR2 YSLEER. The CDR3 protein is CASSQGTSGGYLSYNEQFF. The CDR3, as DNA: TGCGCCAGCAGCCAAGGGACTAGCGGGGGCTACCTTTCCTACAATGAGCAGTTCTTC.

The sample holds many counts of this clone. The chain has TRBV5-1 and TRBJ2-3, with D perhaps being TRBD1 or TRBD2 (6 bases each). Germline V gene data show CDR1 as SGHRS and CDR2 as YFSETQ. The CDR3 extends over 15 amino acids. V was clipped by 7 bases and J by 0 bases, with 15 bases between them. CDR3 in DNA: TGCGCCAGCTCGTTCCGCGGGACAAGCACAGATACGCAGTATTTT. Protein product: CASSFRGTSTDTQYF.

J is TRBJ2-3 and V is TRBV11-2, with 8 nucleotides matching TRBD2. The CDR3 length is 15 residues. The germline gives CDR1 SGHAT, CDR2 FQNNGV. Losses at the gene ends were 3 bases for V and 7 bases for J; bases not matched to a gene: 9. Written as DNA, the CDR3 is TGTGCCAGCAGCTTTACTAGCGGTGCCATCTATACGCAGTATTTT. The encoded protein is CASSFTSGAIYTQYF.

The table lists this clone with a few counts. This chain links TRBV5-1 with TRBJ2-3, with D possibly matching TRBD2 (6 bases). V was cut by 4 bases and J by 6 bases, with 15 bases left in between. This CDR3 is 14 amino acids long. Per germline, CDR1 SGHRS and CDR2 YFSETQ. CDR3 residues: CASSAGRYPDTQYF. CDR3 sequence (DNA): TGCGCCAGCAGCGCCGGGAGATATCCGGATACGCAGTATTTT.